These 19 T cell receptor beta chains were sequenced from one sample in a study of T-cell reconstitution after alpha-beta-depleted transplantation in children. Unique molecular identifiers were built into the TCRbeta library. One entry per CDR3 protein, called by TCRdb with MiXCR from the PCR reads. The table has some 400,000 distinct CDR3 sequences, about a fifth seen once. This specimen consisted of PBMCs from the stem cell graft donor, obtained from the stem cell graft. The receptor set was obtained from a human donor who donated a stem cell graft to a child with acute myeloid leukemia.

In the case of this clonotype: A much larger clonotype is one base distant, so this may be a read error. The V gene is TRBV29-1, the J gene TRBJ2-3, with TRBD2 matching 9 bases. V shed 5 bases, J shed 5 bases, and the junction held 8 bases outside the gene matches. The CDR3 has 14 amino acids. Germline V lookup: CDR1 SQVTM, CDR2 ANQGSEA. DNA of the CDR3: TGCAGCGTTCCGGGACTAGCTAACAGAGATACGCAGTATTTT. Translated: CSVPGLANRDTQYF.

This clonotype has a count of ten or more. The chain combines TRBV29-1 with TRBJ2-1; 7 bases are a match to TRBD2. With V trimmed by 6 bases and J by 0 bases, 5 bases remained unmatched. This CDR3 is 14 amino acids long. The germline V gene has CDR1 SQVTM and CDR2 ANQGSEA. This chain's CDR3 is CSVKAGYSYNEQFF. In DNA, the CDR3 is TGCAGCGTAAAAGCGGGATACTCCTACAATGAGCAGTTCTTC.

This clonotype appeared a single time. The V and J genes are TRBV6-2 or TRBV6-3 and TRBJ1-2, with 7 bases matching TRBD1. V lost 0 bases, J lost 8 bases, and 9 bases stayed unmatched. CDR3 length equals 15 residues. Germline assignment: CDR1 MNHEY and CDR2 SVGEGT. CDR3 nucleotides: TGTGCCAGCAGTTACTCGGATCAAGGGGGCCGGGGCTACACCTTC. Its translation is CASSYSDQGGRGYTF.

The CDR3: CASSLEGGRITTQYF. CDR3 nucleotides: TGTGCCAGCAGCTTAGAAGGCGGGAGAATCACTACGCAGTATTTT. The chain joins TRBV7-2 to TRBJ2-3, with 7 bases matching TRBD2. The CDR3 has 15 amino acids. Germline-derived CDR1 and CDR2 are SGHTA and FQGNSA. Unmatched junction bases numbered 9, after V lost 1 base and J lost 8 bases. The whole variable domain, filled in from reference TRBV7-2 and TRBJ2-3, reads GAGVSQSPSNKVTEKGKDVELRCDPISGHTALYWYRQSLGQGLEFLIYFQGNSAPDKSGLPSDRFSAERTGGSVSTLTIQRTQQEDSAVYLCASSLEGGRITTQYFGPGTRLTVL.

The chain couples TRBV7-2 to TRBJ2-1; 8 nucleotides line up with TRBD2. Per the germline V gene, CDR1 is SGHTA and CDR2 is FQGNSA. The CDR3 loop spans 15 amino acids. With V trimmed by 5 bases and J by 3 bases, 6 bases remained unmatched. Here the CDR3 reads CASSPTSGHYNEQFF. CDR3 DNA: TGTGCCAGCAGCCCCACTAGCGGCCACTACAATGAGCAGTTCTTC.

The table lists this clonotype with many counts. The chain joins TRBV29-1 to TRBJ2-2; D ambiguous. The V gene's germline CDR1 is SQVTM and CDR2 ANQGSEA. Trimming took 3 bases from V and 5 from J, leaving 10 bases between them. The CDR3 covers 13 residues. The chain's CDR3 is CSVDPQSTGELFF. The CDR3 region has the DNA TGCAGCGTTGACCCCCAGTCGACCGGGGAGCTGTTTTTT.

The rearrangement joins TRBV4-3 to TRBJ2-2; no definite D call. V gave up 0 bases and J gave up 7 bases, with 6 bases separating them. The germline gives CDR1 LGHNA, CDR2 YSLEER. This CDR3 is 13 amino acids long. CDR3 region: CASSQDRHGELFF. The CDR3 coding sequence is TGCGCCAGCAGCCAAGATAGGCACGGGGAGCTGTTTTTT.

The chain links TRBV9 to TRBJ2-5, with D unresolved. The length of the CDR3 is 13 residues. V lost 3 bases and J 3 bases, leaving 9 bases between the germline ends. Germline V lookup: CDR1 SGDLS, CDR2 YYNGEE. CDR3 protein: CASSEGQKETQYF. CDR3 in DNA: TGTGCCAGCAGCGAAGGGCAGAAAGAGACCCAGTACTTC.

This clonotype was counted a few times. The chain combines TRBV4-1 with TRBJ2-7; no clear D. The V and J ends lost 2 bases and 3 bases respectively, with 8 bases between them. The CDR3 covers 13 residues. Germline V gene data show CDR1 as MGHRA and CDR2 as YSYEKL. The CDR3 spells CASSQKDLYEQYF. CDR3 nucleotide sequence: TGCGCCAGCAGCCAAAAGGACCTCTACGAGCAGTACTTC.

This clonotype was seen many times. The CDR3 reads CSVVGTGLHEQYF. CDR3 bases: TGCAGCGTCGTCGGGACAGGGTTACACGAGCAGTACTTC. The chain links TRBV29-1 to TRBJ2-7; the match to TRBD1 covers 9 bases. The V and J ends lost 6 bases and 5 bases, in that order; junction bases with no gene match: 8. In germline, CDR1 is SQVTM, CDR2 ANQGSEA. This CDR3 has 13 residues.

This rearrangement joins TRBV5-1 to TRBJ2-7; TRBD1 or TRBD2 may be the D gene (5 bases each). V lost 4 bases and J lost 4, with 12 bases in between. The CDR3 loop spans 13 amino acids. In germline, CDR1 is SGHRS, CDR2 YFSETQ. CDR3: CASSIFEGYEQYF. DNA of the CDR3: TGCGCCAGCAGCATATTCGAGGGGTACGAGCAGTACTTC.

This clonotype has at least ten counts. The rearrangement uses TRBV29-1 and TRBJ1-1; D gene unclear. Trimming removed 5 bases from V and 8 bases from J, with 9 bases in between. Germline assignment: CDR1 SQVTM and CDR2 ANQGSEA. CDR3 length: 10 residues. The CDR3 DNA reads TGCAGCGTTATACACGGGGAAGCTTTCTTT. This codes for CSVIHGEAFF.

A few counts support this clonotype. The chain is built from TRBV25-1 and TRBJ1-1, with D possibly being TRBD1 (5 bases). From germline, CDR1 is MGHDK and CDR2 SYGVNS. Trimming shortened V by 1 base and J by 4 bases, and 10 bases separated the two germline ends. This CDR3 has 14 residues. CDR3 in amino acids: CASSELGVGTEAFF. CDR3 in DNA: TGTGCCAGCAGTGAATTGGGGGTTGGCACTGAAGCTTTCTTT.

This clonotype has at least ten counts. This chain connects TRBV6-5 to TRBJ2-4; no clear D. Germline lookup yields CDR1 MNHEY and CDR2 SVGAGI. This CDR3 spans 15 amino acids. Trimming removed 2 bases at V and 3 bases at J, with 11 bases between. CDR3 amino acids: CASSYGYTDKNIQYF. DNA for the CDR3: TGTGCCAGCAGTTACGGGTACACCGACAAAAACATTCAGTACTTC.

In its sample, this clonotype was seen many times. The V gene is TRBV29-1, the J gene TRBJ2-1, with D perhaps TRBD1 (5 bases). Germline CDR1 is SQVTM and CDR2 is ANQGSEA. The CDR3 has 14 amino acids. V was clipped by 3 bases and J by 6 bases, with 15 bases between them. CDR3 loop: CSVEGLPFFNEQFF. CDR3 bases: TGCAGCGTTGAGGGGCTGCCCTTTTTCAATGAGCAGTTCTTC.

This clonotype occurred a few times. The chain carries TRBV6-1 and TRBJ1-2, with D uncertain. There are 14 residues in the CDR3. The germline gives CDR1 MNHNS, CDR2 SASEGT. Trimming shortened V by 6 bases and J by 4 bases, and 15 bases separated the two germline ends. CDR3 bases: TGTGCCAGCAGGGACCCCGGGGAGAGCTATGGCTACACCTTC. Translation gives CASRDPGESYGYTF.

This chain links TRBV5-1 with TRBJ2-5; D uncertain. There are 13 residues in the CDR3. Germline CDR1 and CDR2: SGHRS and YFSETQ. Between the trimmed V and J ends, which lost 4 bases and 5 bases, there was a span of 12 bases. CDR3: CASSREVTETQYF. CDR3 DNA sequence: TGCGCCAGCAGCAGGGAAGTTACGGAGACCCAGTACTTC.

V usage is TRBV20-1 and J usage is TRBJ2-3; TRBD1 might be the D (6 bases). The CDR3 sequence is 11 residues long. The germline V gene encodes CDR1 DFQATT and CDR2 SNEGSKA (reference sequence). The CDR3 DNA sequence: TGCAGCGAGGCCAGGGGCGATACGCAGTATTTT. The encoded protein is CSEARGDTQYF.

This chain joins TRBV2 and TRBJ2-1; TRBD2 aligns across 10 bases. Trimming took 11 bases from V and 9 from J; bases not matched to a gene: 13. In germline, CDR1 is SNHLY, CDR2 FYNNEI. The CDR3 is 14 amino acids. The DNA for the CDR3 is TGTGCCGGAGGGAGGCTAGCGGGAGCTTTTGAGCAGTTCTTC. The encoded protein is CAGGRLAGAFEQFF. Combining the CDR3 with reference TRBV2 and TRBJ2-1 gives the whole variable domain EPEVTQTPSHQVTQMGQEVILRCVPISNHLYFYWYRQILGQKVEFLVSFYNNEISEKSEIFDDQFSVERPDGSNFTLKIRSTKLEDSAMYFCAGGRLAGAFEQFFGPGTRLTVL.